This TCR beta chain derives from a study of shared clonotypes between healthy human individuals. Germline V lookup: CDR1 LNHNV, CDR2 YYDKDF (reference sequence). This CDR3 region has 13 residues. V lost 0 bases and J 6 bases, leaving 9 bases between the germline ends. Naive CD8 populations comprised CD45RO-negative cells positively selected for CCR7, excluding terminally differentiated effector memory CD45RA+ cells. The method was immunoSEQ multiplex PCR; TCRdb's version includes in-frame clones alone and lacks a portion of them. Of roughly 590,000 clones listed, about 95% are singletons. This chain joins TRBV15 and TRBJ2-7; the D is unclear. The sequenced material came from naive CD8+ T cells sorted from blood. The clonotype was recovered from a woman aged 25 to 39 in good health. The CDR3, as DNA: TGTGCCACCAGCAGAGATTCATTTGGCGAGCAGTACTTC. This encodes CATSRDSFGEQYF.